Listed below are T cell receptor beta chains from one sample, sequenced in a study of technical replicates of blood from several donors. Assay used: immunoSEQ multiplex PCR; TCRdb lists only in-frame clones, some missing. The table includes approximately 81,000 clones, roughly four fifths detected once. Sequencing was performed on PBMCs. The receptors stem from a human donor in good health. Some clones in this sample may be carry-over from other donors' samples. The CDR3 runs from the conserved cysteine through the conserved F or W. The D gene is left open where the match is weak. A clone size is listed for some rows: how often the clone was seen (once, few, many), or a class if it is expanded.

clone size: .
J gene: TRBJ1-4
V gene: TRBV15
D gene: .
CDR3 protein: CATSSGLRGTNEKLFF
CDR3 DNA: TGTGCCACCAGCAGTGGGTTGCGGGGGACTAATGAAAAACTGTTTTTT

clone size: .
J gene: TRBJ2-2
V gene: TRBV5-1
D gene: TRBD2
CDR3 protein: CASRPAGGLNTGELFF
CDR3 DNA: TGCGCCAGCAGACCAGCGGGGGGCCTGAACACCGGGGAGCTGTTTTTT

clone size: few
J gene: TRBJ2-5
V gene: TRBV7-9
D gene: TRBD1
CDR3 protein: CASSLIIGTGGEETQYF
CDR3 DNA: TGTGCCAGCAGCTTAATAATCGGGACAGGGGGCGAAGAGACCCAGTACTTC

clone size: .
J gene: TRBJ2-2
V gene: TRBV10-3
D gene: .
CDR3 protein: CAISESGSTGELFF
CDR3 DNA: TGTGCCATCAGTGAGTCGGGCTCTACCGGGGAGCTGTTTTTT

clone size: .
J gene: TRBJ2-1
V gene: TRBV6-1
D gene: .
CDR3 protein: CASGDGLVGGQFF
CDR3 DNA: TGTGCCAGCGGGGACGGCCTAGTGGGGGGACAGTTCTTC

clone size: .
J gene: TRBJ2-7
V gene: TRBV5-6
D gene: TRBD1
CDR3 protein: CASSFGGTGGQEQYF
CDR3 DNA: TGTGCCAGCAGCTTTGGGGGGACAGGGGGCCAAGAGCAGTACTTC

clone size: .
J gene: TRBJ2-3
V gene: TRBV7-9
D gene: .
CDR3 protein: CASSQNRVSTDTQYF
CDR3 DNA: TGTGCCAGCAGCCAGAACAGGGTTAGCACAGATACGCAGTATTTT

clone size: .
J gene: TRBJ1-2
V gene: TRBV9
D gene: TRBD1
CDR3 protein: CASSVSEQGAYYGYTF
CDR3 DNA: TGTGCCAGCAGCGTAAGTGAACAGGGGGCATACTATGGCTACACCTTC

clone size: .
J gene: TRBJ1-3
V gene: TRBV25-1
D gene: TRBD1
CDR3 protein: CASSGRGQGNTIYF
CDR3 DNA: TGTGCCAGCAGTGGGAGGGGACAGGGGAACACCATATATTTT

clone size: .
J gene: TRBJ1-1
V gene: TRBV9
D gene: .
CDR3 protein: CASSVDGGPGQAFF
CDR3 DNA: TGTGCCAGCAGCGTAGATGGAGGGCCGGGTCAAGCTTTCTTT

clone size: many
J gene: TRBJ1-2
V gene: TRBV30
D gene: .
CDR3 protein: CAWSAGGRSSGYTF
CDR3 DNA: TGTGCCTGGAGTGCAGGAGGGAGATCAAGTGGCTACACCTTC

clone size: .
J gene: TRBJ1-1
V gene: TRBV6-6
D gene: .
CDR3 protein: CASRPPGGMREAFF
CDR3 DNA: TGTGCCAGCAGGCCTCCCGGCGGGATGAGGGAAGCTTTCTTT

clone size: .
J gene: TRBJ2-3
V gene: TRBV5-1
D gene: TRBD1
CDR3 protein: CASSGGQGLDTQYF
CDR3 DNA: TGCGCCAGCAGCGGGGGACAGGGCCTGGATACGCAGTATTTT

clone size: .
J gene: TRBJ1-5
V gene: TRBV6-5
D gene: .
CDR3 protein: CASSFPNQPQHF
CDR3 DNA: TGTGCCAGCAGCTTTCCCAATCAGCCCCAGCATTTT

clone size: .
J gene: TRBJ2-7
V gene: TRBV7-9
D gene: TRBD1
CDR3 protein: CASSLDRGKPPVSYEQYF
CDR3 DNA: TGTGCCAGCAGCCTGGACAGGGGGAAACCCCCCGTCTCCTACGAGCAGTACTTC

clone size: .
J gene: TRBJ1-6
V gene: TRBV7-2
D gene: .
CDR3 protein: CASSSRQPGLPLHF
CDR3 DNA: TGTGCCAGCAGCTCCCGACAGCCTGGCTTACCCCTCCACTTT

clone size: .
J gene: TRBJ1-3
V gene: TRBV30
D gene: TRBD1
CDR3 protein: CAWSEGGGTIYF
CDR3 DNA: TGTGCCTGGAGTGAAGGGGGCGGCACCATATATTTT

clone size: .
J gene: TRBJ2-7
V gene: TRBV7-9
D gene: .
CDR3 protein: CASSLHGGSRLADYEQYF
CDR3 DNA: TGTGCCAGCAGCTTACACGGGGGCTCGAGGCTAGCGGACTACGAGCAGTACTTC

clone size: .
J gene: TRBJ1-2
V gene: TRBV4-3
D gene: .
CDR3 protein: CASSQEVRRYGYTF
CDR3 DNA: TGCGCCAGCAGCCAAGAAGTCCGGAGGTATGGCTACACCTTC

clone size: .
J gene: TRBJ2-1
V gene: TRBV7-9
D gene: TRBD2
CDR3 protein: CASSPTLGGGAIF
CDR3 DNA: TGTGCCAGCAGCCCGACCCTCGGGGGGGGAGCGATCTTC

clone size: .
J gene: TRBJ2-7
V gene: TRBV7-9
D gene: TRBD1
CDR3 protein: CASSLDRGYEQYF
CDR3 DNA: TGTGCCAGCAGCTTGGACAGGGGGTACGAGCAGTACTTC

clone size: .
J gene: TRBJ1-6
V gene: TRBV10-3
D gene: TRBD1
CDR3 protein: CATARDRVGLNSPLHF
CDR3 DNA: TGTGCCACAGCCCGGGACAGGGTCGGGCTTAATTCACCCCTCCACTTT

clone size: .
J gene: TRBJ1-1
V gene: TRBV7-8
D gene: TRBD1
CDR3 protein: CASSRTGGGYNTEAFF
CDR3 DNA: TGTGCCAGCAGCCGAACAGGGGGCGGATATAACACTGAAGCTTTCTTT

clone size: .
J gene: TRBJ1-4
V gene: TRBV13
D gene: .
CDR3 protein: CASGNRVGLSATNEKLFF
CDR3 DNA: TGTGCCAGCGGTAACAGGGTGGGTCTTTCGGCAACTAATGAAAAACTGTTTTTT

clone size: few
J gene: TRBJ2-1
V gene: TRBV5-1
D gene: .
CDR3 protein: CASSPGLFNEQFF
CDR3 DNA: TGCGCCAGCAGCCCCGGTCTCTTCAATGAGCAGTTCTTC

clone size: .
J gene: TRBJ2-2
V gene: TRBV21-1
D gene: .
CDR3 protein: CGARQGRGTGELFF
CDR3 DNA: TGTGGGGCGAGACAGGGACGGGGCACCGGGGAGCTGTTTTTT